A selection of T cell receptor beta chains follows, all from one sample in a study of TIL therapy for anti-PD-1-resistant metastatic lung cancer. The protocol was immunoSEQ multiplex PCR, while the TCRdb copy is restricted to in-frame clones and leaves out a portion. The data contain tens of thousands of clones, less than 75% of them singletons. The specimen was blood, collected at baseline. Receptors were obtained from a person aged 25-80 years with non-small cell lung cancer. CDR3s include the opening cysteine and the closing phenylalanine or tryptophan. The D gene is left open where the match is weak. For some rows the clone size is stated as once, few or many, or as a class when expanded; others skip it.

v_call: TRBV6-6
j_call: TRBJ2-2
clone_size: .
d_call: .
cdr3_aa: CASINAGSGELFF
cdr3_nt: TGTGCCAGTATTAACGCGGGATCCGGGGAGCTGTTTTTT

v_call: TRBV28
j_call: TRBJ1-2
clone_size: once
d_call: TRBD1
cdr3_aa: CASSFSQGAGYGYTF
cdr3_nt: TGTGCCAGCAGTTTCTCCCAGGGGGCCGGCTATGGCTACACCTTC

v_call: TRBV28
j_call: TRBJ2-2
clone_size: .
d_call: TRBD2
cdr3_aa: CASRASGKVGELFF
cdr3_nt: TGTGCCAGCAGGGCTAGCGGGAAAGTCGGGGAGCTGTTTTTT

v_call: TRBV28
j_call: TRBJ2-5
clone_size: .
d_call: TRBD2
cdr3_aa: CASSRGLAGGIETQYF
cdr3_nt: TGTGCCAGCAGTCGGGGACTAGCGGGAGGTATCGAGACCCAGTACTTC

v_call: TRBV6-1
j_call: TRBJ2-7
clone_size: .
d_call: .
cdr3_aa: CASSTRQWVGYEQYF
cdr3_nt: TGTGCCAGCAGTACGAGGCAGTGGGTCGGCTACGAGCAGTACTTC

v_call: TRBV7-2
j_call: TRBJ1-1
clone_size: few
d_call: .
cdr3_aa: CASSQPMGREAFF
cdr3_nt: TGTGCCAGCAGCCAACCAATGGGCAGAGAAGCTTTCTTT

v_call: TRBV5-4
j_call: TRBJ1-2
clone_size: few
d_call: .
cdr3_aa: CASSLAVNNYGYTF
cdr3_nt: TGTGCCAGCAGCTTGGCGGTCAACAACTATGGCTACACCTTC

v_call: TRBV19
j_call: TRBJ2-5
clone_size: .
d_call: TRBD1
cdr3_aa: CASSRTRDRETQYF
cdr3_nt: TGTGCCAGTAGCAGGACGAGGGACAGAGAGACCCAGTACTTC

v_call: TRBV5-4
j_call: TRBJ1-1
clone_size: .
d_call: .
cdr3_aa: CASSRQRMNTEAFF
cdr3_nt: TGTGCCAGCAGCCGACAGAGAATGAACACTGAAGCTTTCTTT

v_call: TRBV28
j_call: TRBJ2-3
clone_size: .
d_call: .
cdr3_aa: CASMKGTRADTQYF
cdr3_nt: TGTGCCAGCATGAAGGGAACCAGGGCAGATACGCAGTATTTT

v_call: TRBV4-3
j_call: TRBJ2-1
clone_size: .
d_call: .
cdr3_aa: CASSQDIGGQGYNEQFF
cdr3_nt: TGCGCCAGCAGCCAAGATATTGGGGGCCAGGGCTACAATGAGCAGTTCTTC

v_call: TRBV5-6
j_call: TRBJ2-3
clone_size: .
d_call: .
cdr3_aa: CASSLVVTEPSTDTQYF
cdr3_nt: TGTGCCAGCAGCTTGGTCGTCACAGAGCCTAGCACAGATACGCAGTATTTT

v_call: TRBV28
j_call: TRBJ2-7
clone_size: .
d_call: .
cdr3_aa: CASRAQVETYEQYF
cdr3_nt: TGTGCCAGTAGGGCGCAGGTGGAAACCTACGAGCAGTACTTC

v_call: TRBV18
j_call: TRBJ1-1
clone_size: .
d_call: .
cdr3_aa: CASSLPRITSGAAFF
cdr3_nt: TGTGCCAGCTCACTACCTCGTATTACCTCGGGGGCGGCTTTCTTT

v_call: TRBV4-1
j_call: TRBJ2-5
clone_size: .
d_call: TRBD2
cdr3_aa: CASSQEAGFGTQYF
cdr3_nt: TGCGCCAGCAGCCAAGAAGCGGGGTTCGGGACCCAGTACTTC

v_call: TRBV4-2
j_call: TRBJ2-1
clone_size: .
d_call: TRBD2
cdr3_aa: CASSQFPGTSLTSSYNEQFF
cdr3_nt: TGTGCCAGCAGCCAATTTCCCGGGACTAGCTTAACGAGCTCCTACAATGAGCAGTTCTTC

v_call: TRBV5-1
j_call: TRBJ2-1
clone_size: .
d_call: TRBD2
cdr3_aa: CASSPIIAGGFYNEQFF
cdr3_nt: TGCGCCAGCAGCCCCATAATAGCGGGCGGATTCTACAATGAGCAGTTCTTC

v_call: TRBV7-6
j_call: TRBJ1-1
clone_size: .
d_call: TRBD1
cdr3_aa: CASSPGQGNTEAFF
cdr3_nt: TGTGCCAGCAGCCCAGGACAGGGGAACACTGAAGCTTTCTTT

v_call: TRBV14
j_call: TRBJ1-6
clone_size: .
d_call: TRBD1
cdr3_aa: CASSQADRPNSPLHF
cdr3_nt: TGTGCCAGCAGCCAAGCGGACAGGCCGAATTCACCCCTCCACTTT

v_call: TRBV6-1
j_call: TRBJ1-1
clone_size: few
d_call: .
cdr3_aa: CASSLDYLNTEAFF
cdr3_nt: TGTGCCAGCAGCCTCGATTATTTGAACACTGAAGCTTTCTTT

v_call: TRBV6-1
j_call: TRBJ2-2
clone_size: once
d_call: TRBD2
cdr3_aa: CASSPWDYQTGELFF
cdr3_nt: TGTGCCAGCAGTCCCTGGGACTATCAGACCGGGGAGCTGTTTTTT